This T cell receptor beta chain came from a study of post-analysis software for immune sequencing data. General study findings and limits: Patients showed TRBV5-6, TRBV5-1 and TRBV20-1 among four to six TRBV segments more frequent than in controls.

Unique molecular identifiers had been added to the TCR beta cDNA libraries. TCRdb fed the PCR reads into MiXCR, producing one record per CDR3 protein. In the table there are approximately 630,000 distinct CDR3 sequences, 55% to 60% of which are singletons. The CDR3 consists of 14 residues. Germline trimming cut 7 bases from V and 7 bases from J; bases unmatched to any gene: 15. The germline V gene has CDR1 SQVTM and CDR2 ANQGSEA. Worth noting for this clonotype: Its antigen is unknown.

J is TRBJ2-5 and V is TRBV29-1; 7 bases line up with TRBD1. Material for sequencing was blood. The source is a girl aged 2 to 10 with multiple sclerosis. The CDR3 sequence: CSAESLRGLGTQYF. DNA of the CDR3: TGCAGCGCCGAGAGCCTTAGGGGGCTCGGGACCCAGTACTTC.